A single sample is the source of the 6 T cell receptor beta chains below, sequenced in a study of human CD8 memory T cell subsets. Sequencing libraries of TCR beta were made by UMI-labeled 5' RACE. TCRdb derives one entry per CDR3 protein from the 5' RACE reads, leaving out DNA. The sample data list about 10,000 distinct CDR3 sequences. Sequencing was carried out using CD8+ stem-like memory T cells (TSCM and TCM) sorted from PBMCs. Described subset: stem-like memory CD8 T cells (TSTEM), CCR7+ PD-1- TIGIT-. Receptor source: a human donor in good health.

According to its frequency, this clonotype is medium-sized. This chain's CDR3 is CASTPRQIVAKNIQYF. This chain joins TRBV6-8 and TRBJ2-4; TCRdb picks TRBD1, but there is no DNA to check that call. The length of the CDR3 is 16 residues. Germline CDR1 is MNHGY and CDR2 is SAAAGT.

The V and J genes are TRBV20-1 and TRBJ2-3; the TCRdb call, TRBD1, lacks DNA for checking. CDR3 length equals 16 residues. Germline V gene data show CDR1 as DFQATT and CDR2 as SNEGSKA (reference sequence). This CDR3 is CSADPSGVISTDTQYF.

In terms of frequency, this clonotype is medium-sized. The chain employs TRBV29-1 and TRBJ2-5. The CDR3 length is 14 residues. CDR1 is SQVTM, CDR2 ANQGSEA, per germline. CDR3 loop: CSAEDLVNQETQYF.

The rearrangement links TRBV10-3 to TRBJ2-1; the TCRdb call, TRBD2, lacks DNA for checking. CDR3 length: 17 amino acids. From germline, CDR1 is ENHRY and CDR2 SYGVKD. The CDR3 loop is CAISPIQRESSYNEQFF.

The chain is built from TRBV20-1 and TRBJ2-7; absent DNA, TCRdb's TRBD2 call cannot be checked. There are 14 residues in the CDR3. Looked up from germline, CDR1 is DFQATT and CDR2 is SNEGSKA (reference sequence). The CDR3 is CSARGEDVTYEQYF.

This clonotype ranks as medium-sized in terms of frequency. This chain joins TRBV28 and TRBJ1-1; the D call of TRBD1 rests on TCRdb alone, since no DNA is present to check it. This CDR3 has 14 amino acids. The germline V gene has CDR1 MDHEN and CDR2 SYDVKM. The CDR3 region is CASRPGTDTRQAFF. The whole variable domain, remainder taken from reference TRBV28 and TRBJ1-1, is DVKVTQSSRYLVKRTGEKVFLECVQDMDHENMFWYRQDPGLGLRLIYFSYDVKMKEKGDIPEGYSVSREKKERFSLILESASTNQTSMYLCASRPGTDTRQAFFGQGTRLTVV.